This is a list of T cell receptor beta chains from one sample in a study of tumor-infiltrating lymphocytes in primary liver carcinoma. TCRdb re-called the multiplex PCR reads through MiXCR, storing one row per CDR3 protein. The sample records about 97,000 distinct CDR3 sequences, around 71% being singletons. Sequencing was carried out using liver tumor tissue from sampling region 2. Receptor source: an older woman with primary liver carcinoma and hepatitis B virus infection. Both conserved end residues are part of each CDR3. D genes are given only for firm matches. Only part of the rows carry a size: once, few, many, or a class if the clone is expanded.

clone_size | j_call | d_call | v_call | cdr3_aa | cdr3_nt
- | TRBJ2-2 | - | TRBV28 | CASRRGASTGELFF | TGTGCCAGCAGACGGGGGGCAAGCACCGGGGAGCTGTTTTTT
- | TRBJ1-1 | - | TRBV5-1 | CASSHNTGNIEPFF | TGCGCCAGCAGCCATAATACAGGGAACATTGAACCTTTCTTT
- | TRBJ2-1 | - | TRBV25-1 | CASSEREHNEQFF | TGTGCCAGCAGTGAGCGGGAACACAATGAGCAGTTCTTC
- | TRBJ2-5 | TRBD1 | TRBV14 | CASSHFAGQGARETQYF | TGTGCCAGCAGCCATTTCGCGGGACAGGGGGCAAGGGAGACCCAGTACTTC
few | TRBJ2-3 | TRBD2 | TRBV20-1 | CSAPPGLAGISDTQYF | TGCAGTGCTCCCCCGGGACTAGCGGGAATATCAGATACGCAGTATTTT
once | TRBJ2-4 | - | TRBV7-9 | CASRSGGAKIIQYF | TGTGCCAGCAGATCAGGAGGGGCCAAAATCATTCAGTACTTC
many | TRBJ2-1 | - | TRBV7-8 | CASRPMGAASNNEQFF | TGTGCCAGCCGCCCGATGGGAGCGGCCTCGAACAATGAGCAGTTCTTC
many | TRBJ2-1 | - | TRBV11-2 | CASSIVEAPTYNEQFF | TGTGCCAGCAGCATAGTAGAGGCCCCTACCTACAATGAGCAGTTCTTC
many | TRBJ2-7 | TRBD2 | TRBV6-6 | CASSPSPGGRAYEQYF | TGTGCCAGCAGTCCTTCTCCCGGCGGGAGGGCCTACGAGCAGTACTTC
many | TRBJ1-5 | - | TRBV29-1 | CSAARAMNQPQHF | TGCAGCGCCGCCCGGGCGATGAATCAGCCCCAGCATTTT
- | TRBJ1-4 | - | TRBV11-2 | CASNLQRTGQTSEKLFF | TGTGCCAGCAACTTACAACGAACAGGGCAGACTAGTGAAAAACTGTTTTTT
- | TRBJ2-7 | - | TRBV11-2 | CVTSQSAEQYF | TGTGTCACCAGCCAATCGGCCGAGCAGTACTTC
- | TRBJ2-3 | TRBD2 | TRBV29-1 | CSVPAGGLAWYTNTQYF | TGCAGCGTTCCCGCGGGTGGACTAGCGTGGTACACAAATACGCAGTATTTT
- | TRBJ1-1 | - | TRBV5-1 | CASSAVRPAEAFF | TGCGCCAGCAGCGCAGTACGGCCAGCTGAAGCTTTCTTT
- | TRBJ1-5 | - | TRBV29-1 | CSTGERNNQPQHF | TGCAGCACTGGGGAGAGGAACAATCAGCCCCAGCATTTT
- | TRBJ1-1 | - | TRBV6-5 | CASSYPPVPNTKAFF | TGTGCCAGCAGTTACCCCCCGGTTCCGAACACTAAAGCTTTCTTT
many | TRBJ2-1 | - | TRBV7-8 | CASSFEGRSYNEQFF | TGTGCCAGCAGCTTCGAAGGGCGTTCCTACAATGAGCAGTTCTTC
- | TRBJ2-7 | TRBD2 | TRBV4-1 | CASSPEGRDYELYF | TGCGCCAGCAGCCCAGAAGGTCGGGACTACGAGCTGTACTTC
- | TRBJ2-1 | - | TRBV5-8 | CASSPGLGIRPNEQFF | TGTGCCAGCAGCCCAGGTCTGGGGATTCGCCCCAATGAGCAGTTCTTC
- | TRBJ2-3 | TRBD2 | TRBV2 | CASLLRLAGGNRADTQYF | TGTGCCAGCCTCCTTCGGCTAGCGGGAGGGAATCGGGCAGATACGCAGTATTTT
- | TRBJ1-2 | - | TRBV30 | CAWSDADYDYTF | TGTGCATGGAGTGACGCTGACTATGACTACACCTTC
- | TRBJ2-7 | TRBD1 | TRBV11-3 | CASSLDRLGTGGSLEQYF | TGTGCCAGCAGCTTAGATCGCTTAGGGACAGGGGGCTCCCTCGAGCAGTACTTC
many | TRBJ2-5 | - | TRBV6-6 | CASSYQTTQETQYF | TGTGCCAGCAGTTACCAAACAACCCAAGAGACCCAGTACTTC
- | TRBJ2-2 | - | TRBV29-1 | CSLVNPVTTGELFF | TGCAGCCTTGTAAATCCAGTTACTACCGGGGAGCTGTTTTTT
many | TRBJ2-3 | - | TRBV6-2/TRBV6-3 | CASSYGYSGRSTDTQYF | TGTGCCAGCAGTTACGGTTATAGTGGGAGGAGCACAGATACGCAGTATTTT
- | TRBJ2-3 | TRBD2 | TRBV29-1 | CNVGGTSGRSLGTDTQYF | TGCAACGTTGGGGGGACTAGCGGGAGGTCCCTTGGCACAGATACGCAGTATTTT
once | TRBJ2-1 | - | TRBV6-1 | CANSVSLTGISTNEQFF | TGTGCCAACAGTGTCTCCCTAACCGGGATAAGCACCAATGAGCAGTTCTTC
- | TRBJ2-1 | - | TRBV5-6 | CASSVVERPYNGQFF | TGTGCCAGCAGCGTGGTTGAGCGGCCCTACAATGGGCAGTTCTTC
few | TRBJ1-1 | TRBD1 | TRBV28 | CASKRQGLNTEAFF | TGTGCCAGCAAACGACAGGGCCTGAACACTGAAGCTTTCTTT
- | TRBJ1-1 | TRBD1 | TRBV11-2 | CASSPPEGARTTEAFF | TGTGCCAGCAGCCCACCCGAGGGGGCGCGCACCACTGAAGCTTTCTTT
many | TRBJ2-1 | TRBD2 | TRBV4-1 | CASSLGVGLAGVDEQFF | TGCGCCAGCAGCCTCGGAGTGGGTCTAGCGGGAGTTGATGAGCAGTTCTTC
many | TRBJ1-2 | TRBD1 | TRBV5-1 | CASRSTGDYGYTF | TGCGCCAGCAGGTCAACAGGGGACTATGGCTACACCTTC